Listed here are 22 T cell receptor beta chains from one sample, sequenced in a study of metastatic and nonmetastatic thyroid tumors. Patients underwent thyroid surgery, and none had received any treatment before it. TCRdb re-clonotyped the PCR reads through MiXCR. The sample carries tens of thousands of clones, around 13% recorded once. The sample was tumor tissue. The source is a female donor with papillary thyroid cancer or a benign thyroid nodule (not recorded which). Some clones in this sample may be carry-over from other donors' samples.

This clone was seen repeatedly, ten times or more. The rearrangement links TRBV30 to TRBJ1-1; D unclear. V was cut by 5 bases and J by 0 bases, with 13 bases left in between. In germline, CDR1 is GTSNPN, CDR2 SVGIG (reference sequence). This CDR3 has 14 amino acids. As DNA, the CDR3 is TGTGCCTGGCGCCCACGGGGTCTGAACACTGAAGCTTTCTTT. Protein: CAWRPRGLNTEAFF.

This clone was seen repeatedly, ten times or more. The sample holds other DNA sequences that translate to the same CDR3. The chain recombines TRBV10-3 with TRBJ1-1; TRBD1 might be the D (5 bases). The length of the CDR3 is 13 residues. With 11 bases removed from V and 5 bases from J, the gap between germline ends came to 18 bases. Germline V gene data show CDR1 as ENHRY and CDR2 as SYGVKD. Here the CDR3 reads CAGGGDSETEAFF. The CDR3 DNA reads as TGTGCCGGGGGGGGGGATTCAGAAACTGAAGCTTTCTTT.

In its sample, this clone was seen many times. The V and J genes are TRBV27 and TRBJ1-6; 8 positions agree with TRBD1. This CDR3 region has 16 residues. Germline CDR1 is MNHEY and CDR2 is SMNVEV (reference sequence). V shed 5 bases, J shed 9 bases, and the junction held 12 bases outside the gene matches. CDR3 sequence reads: CASSGSGQGLGSPLHF. The DNA for the CDR3 is TGTGCCAGCAGTGGATCCGGACAGGGCCTGGGTTCACCCCTCCACTTT.

This clone occurred many times. This rearrangement joins TRBV10-1 to TRBJ2-1; TRBD2 matches 12 bases. The CDR3 loop spans 15 amino acids. Germline CDR1 and CDR2: WNHNN and SYGVQD (reference sequence). Trimming at V came to 3 bases and at J to 7 bases, leaving 4 bases not matched to a gene. The CDR3 loop is CASSETLAGGNEQFF. CDR3 DNA: TGCGCCAGCAGTGAAACTCTAGCGGGAGGGAATGAGCAGTTCTTC.

This clone was counted many times. This rearrangement joins TRBV20-1 to TRBJ2-1; 7 bases match TRBD2. This CDR3 region has 14 residues. Germline-derived CDR1 and CDR2 are DFQATT and SNEGSKA (reference sequence). The V gene end was trimmed by 6 bases and the J gene end by 1 base; junction bases not matched to a gene: 6. This chain's CDR3 is CSALRRESYNEQFF. The CDR3 nucleotides read TGCAGTGCCCTTAGGCGGGAGTCCTACAATGAGCAGTTCTTC.

As for this clone: It may be a read error: a sequence one base away is much more abundant. V gene TRBV29-1 combines with J gene TRBJ2-7; maybe TRBD1 (5 bases). This CDR3 is built from 13 residues. V was trimmed by 6 bases and J by 7 bases, leaving 19 bases between them. Per the germline V gene, CDR1 is SQVTM and CDR2 is ANQGSEA. CDR3 protein: CSVQVTGAWEQYF. CDR3 DNA sequence: TGCAGCGTCCAGGTAACTGGGGCGTGGGAGCAGTACTTC.

The chain has TRBV6-2 or TRBV6-3 and TRBJ2-7; perhaps TRBD2 as D (6 bases). The CDR3 runs 15 residues. Trimming pared 2 bases from V and 2 bases from J, leaving 13 bases between. CDR1 MNHEY and CDR2 SVGEGT come from the germline V gene. The CDR3 spells CASSYDGSGAYEQYF. CDR3 nucleotides: TGTGCCAGCAGTTACGATGGTAGCGGAGCCTACGAGCAGTACTTC.

In its sample, this clone was seen a few times. V usage is TRBV10-3 and J usage is TRBJ2-4; 7 bases map to TRBD2. Germline assignment: CDR1 ENHRY and CDR2 SYGVKD. CDR3 length: 19 amino acids. Losses at the gene ends were 0 bases for V and 0 bases for J; bases not matched to a gene: 11. This chain's CDR3 is CAISESREGSFIAKNIQYF. CDR3 coding DNA: TGTGCCATCAGTGAGTCCAGGGAGGGGAGCTTCATAGCCAAAAACATTCAGTACTTC.

The chain uses TRBV2 and TRBJ2-2; D is ambiguous. CDR3 length: 13 residues. Germline CDR1 reads SNHLY; CDR2 reads FYNNEI. The V end was cut by 6 bases, the J end by 10 bases, with 15 bases between. CDR3 protein: CASRGIGSLELFF. Here the CDR3 DNA reads TGTGCCAGCAGAGGCATTGGGTCTCTGGAGCTGTTTTTT.

This clone has only a few counts. The J gene is TRBJ2-7, the V gene TRBV18, with TRBD1 matching 7 bases. The V and J ends lost 5 bases and 1 base, in that order; junction bases with no gene match: 8. This CDR3 is 15 amino acids long. CDR1 is KGHSH and CDR2 is LQKENI in the germline V gene. The CDR3 region has the DNA TGTGCCAGCTCAAAGGGACAGTCAATTTCCTACGAGCAGTACTTC. The encoded protein is CASSKGQSISYEQYF.

Of note for this clone: This may be a read error: a much more frequent sequence differs by one nucleotide. The J gene is TRBJ2-1, the V gene TRBV19; D may be TRBD1 (6 bases). This CDR3 has 13 residues. Germline V gene sequence: CDR1 LNHDA, CDR2 SQIVND (reference sequence). CDR3 region: CASGIGTWREQFF. For the CDR3, the DNA is TGTGCCAGTGGTATAGGGACATGGAGGGAGCAGTTCTTC.

This clone was counted ten times or more. V is TRBV9 and J is TRBJ1-5; D not certain. The CDR3 loop spans 15 amino acids. Germline CDR1 and CDR2: SGDLS and YYNGEE. The V end was cut by 8 bases, the J end by 6 bases, with 21 bases between. Here the CDR3 reads CASNRERDTGQPQHF. Written as DNA, the CDR3 is TGTGCCAGTAATAGAGAGAGGGATACGGGTCAGCCCCAGCATTTT.

In this sample, this clone turned up many times. The genes are TRBV3-1 and TRBJ2-3; D uncertain. Trimming pared 2 bases from V and 6 bases from J, leaving 6 bases between. Germline values: CDR1 LGHDT, CDR2 YNNKEL (reference sequence). The CDR3 totals 12 residues. For the CDR3, the DNA is TGTGCCAGCAGCCAACCTTGGGATACGCAGTATTTT. This codes for CASSQPWDTQYF.

This clone showed up many times. The chain combines TRBV27 with TRBJ1-6; 7 bases align to TRBD1. The V gene end was trimmed by 6 bases and the J gene end by 0 bases; junction bases not matched to a gene: 8. In germline, CDR1 is MNHEY, CDR2 SMNVEV (reference sequence). The CDR3 is 17 residues long. The CDR3 region has the DNA TGTGCCAGCAGCCTATACCAGGGGGACTCCTATAATTCACCCCTCCACTTT. The encoded protein is CASSLYQGDSYNSPLHF.

Notes on this clone: The CDR3 end shows no conserved phenylalanine or tryptophan, and so a read error is likely. The chain joins TRBV20-1 to TRBJ2-7; TRBD1 matches at 7 bases. Germline CDR1 is DFQATT and CDR2 is SNEGSKA (reference sequence). This CDR3 spans 16 amino acids. The ends lost 0 bases at V and 2 bases at J; junction bases unmatched: 10. CDR3 bases: TGCAGTGCTAGAGACTCCGGGACAGTGAGCCCCTACGAGCAGTACCTC. Protein: CSARDSGTVSPYEQYL.

This clone was seen at least ten times. This rearrangement joins TRBV19 to TRBJ2-1; 9 positions agree with TRBD2. J gave up 8 bases and V 4 bases, and 9 bases lay outside the gene matches. The V gene's germline CDR1 is LNHDA and CDR2 SQIVND (reference sequence). The CDR3 spans 15 residues. The CDR3 region is CASSKPSGMGYEQFF. CDR3 nucleotide sequence: TGTGCCAGTAGTAAACCTAGCGGGATGGGATATGAGCAGTTCTTC.

This clone was detected ten times or more. The genes are TRBV10-3 and TRBJ1-3; D ambiguous. The CDR3 contains 11 residues. CDR1 is ENHRY and CDR2 is SYGVKD in the germline V gene. With 11 bases removed from V and 0 bases from J, the gap between germline ends came to 5 bases. This CDR3 reads CAAHSGNTIYF. Here the CDR3 DNA reads TGTGCCGCCCACTCTGGAAACACCATATATTTT.

This clone was detected many times. This chain links TRBV6-1 with TRBJ2-3; 7 bases align to TRBD2. In germline, CDR1 is MNHNS, CDR2 SASEGT. V lost 2 bases to trimming and J lost 3 bases; unmatched junction nucleotides: 11. This CDR3 contains 17 residues. CDR3 loop: CASSERIAGIITDTQYF. DNA for the CDR3: TGTGCCAGCAGTGAACGGATAGCGGGTATTATTACAGATACGCAGTATTTT.

This clone occurred many times. The CDR3 sequence: CASSTRQAYEQYF. In DNA form, the CDR3 reads TGTGCCAGCAGCACCCGACAAGCCTACGAGCAGTACTTC. The gene calls are TRBV5-5 and TRBJ2-7, with D unclear. The CDR3 is 13 amino acids. V was shortened by 4 bases and J by 2 bases, with 10 bases between the two germline ends. CDR1 SGHKS and CDR2 YYEKEE come from the germline V gene (reference sequence).

Concerning this clone: One junction end disagrees with the germline gene, perhaps due to a read error. The same CDR3 can be traced to other DNA sequences in this sample. The chain joins TRBV5-4 to TRBJ1-4; possible D gene TRBD1, 6 bases. The CDR3 spans 16 residues. Germline V gene lookup returns CDR1 SGHNT and CDR2 YYREEE (reference sequence). The CDR3 is CASSSPGGATNEKLFF. In nucleotides, the CDR3 is TGTGCCAGCAGCTCGCCGGGGGGCGCGACTAATGAAAAACTATTTTTT.

Regarding this clone: This CDR3 is also generated by other DNA sequences in the sample. This chain links TRBV3-1 with TRBJ2-3, with TRBD2 matching 7 bases. Germline assignment: CDR1 LGHDT and CDR2 YNNKEL (reference sequence). The CDR3 consists of 15 residues. V dropped 0 bases and J dropped 7; count of bases not matched to a gene: 7. CDR3 coding DNA: TGTGCCAGCAGCCAAGATGGAGCGGGGTTTAATACGCAGTATTTT. Translation: CASSQDGAGFNTQYF.

This clone was seen repeatedly, ten times or more. The chain has TRBV20-1 and TRBJ1-6; possible D gene TRBD1, 6 bases. Germline V gene lookup returns CDR1 DFQATT and CDR2 SNEGSKA (reference sequence). The CDR3 covers 14 residues. V lost 2 bases to trimming and J lost 4 bases, with 9 bases between them. The CDR3 region has the DNA TGCAGTGCTAGACAGGGGAAGTATAATTCACCCCTCCACTTT. Translated, it gives CSARQGKYNSPLHF.